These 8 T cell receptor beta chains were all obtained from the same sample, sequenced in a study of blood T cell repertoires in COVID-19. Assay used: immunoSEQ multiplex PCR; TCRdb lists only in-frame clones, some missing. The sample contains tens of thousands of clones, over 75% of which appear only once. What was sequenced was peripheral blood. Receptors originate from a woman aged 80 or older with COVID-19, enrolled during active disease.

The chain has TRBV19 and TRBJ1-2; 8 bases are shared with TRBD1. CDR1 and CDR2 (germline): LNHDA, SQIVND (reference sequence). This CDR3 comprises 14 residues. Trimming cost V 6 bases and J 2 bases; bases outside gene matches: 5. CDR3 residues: CASRRQGPNYGYTF. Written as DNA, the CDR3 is TGTGCCAGTAGGCGACAGGGGCCAAACTATGGCTACACCTTC.

The CDR3 region is CSVDGQGAGEQYF. DNA for the CDR3: TGCAGCGTTGATGGCCAGGGGGCTGGCGAGCAGTACTTC. The rearrangement uses TRBV29-1 and TRBJ2-7; 8 nucleotides agree with TRBD1. The CDR3 extends over 13 amino acids. Germline CDR1 is SQVTM and CDR2 is ANQGSEA. J lost 6 bases, V lost 3 bases, and 7 bases had no gene match.

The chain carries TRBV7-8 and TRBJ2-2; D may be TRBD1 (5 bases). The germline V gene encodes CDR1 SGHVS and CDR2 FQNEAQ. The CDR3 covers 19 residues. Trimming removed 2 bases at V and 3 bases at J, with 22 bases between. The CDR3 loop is CASSLRQGRKGGDTGELFF. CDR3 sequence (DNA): TGTGCCAGCAGCTTAAGGCAGGGAAGGAAAGGTGGTGACACCGGGGAGCTGTTTTTT.

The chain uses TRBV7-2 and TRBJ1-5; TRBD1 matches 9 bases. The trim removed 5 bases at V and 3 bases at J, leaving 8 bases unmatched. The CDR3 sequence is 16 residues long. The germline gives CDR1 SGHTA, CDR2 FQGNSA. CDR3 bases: TGTGCCAGCAGCATCCGGACAGGGGATCCCAATCAGCCCCAGCATTTT. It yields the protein CASSIRTGDPNQPQHF.

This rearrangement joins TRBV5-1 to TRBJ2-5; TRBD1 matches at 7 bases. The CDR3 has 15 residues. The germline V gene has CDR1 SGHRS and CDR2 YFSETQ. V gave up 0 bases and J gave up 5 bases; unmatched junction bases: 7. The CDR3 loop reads CASSLEKGARETQYF. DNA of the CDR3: TGCGCCAGCAGCTTGGAAAAGGGGGCTAGGGAGACCCAGTACTTC. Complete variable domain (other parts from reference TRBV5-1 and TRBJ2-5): KAGVTQTPRYLIKTRGQQVTLSCSPISGHRSVSWYQQTPGQGLQFLFEYFSETQRNKGNFPGRFSGRQFSNSRSEMNVSTLELGDSALYLCASSLEKGARETQYFGPGTRLLVL.

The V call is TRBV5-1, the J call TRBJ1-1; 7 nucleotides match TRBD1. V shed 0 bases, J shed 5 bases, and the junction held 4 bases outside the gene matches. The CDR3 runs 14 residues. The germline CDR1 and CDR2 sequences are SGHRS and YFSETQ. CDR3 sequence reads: CASSLASGGTEAFF. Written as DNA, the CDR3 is TGCGCCAGCAGCTTGGCTTCAGGGGGGACTGAAGCTTTCTTT.

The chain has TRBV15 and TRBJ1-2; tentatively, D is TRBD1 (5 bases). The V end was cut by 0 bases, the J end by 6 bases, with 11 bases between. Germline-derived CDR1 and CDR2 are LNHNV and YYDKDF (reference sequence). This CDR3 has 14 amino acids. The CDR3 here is CATSRDTSGHGYTF. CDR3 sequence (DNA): TGTGCCACCAGCAGAGATACTTCAGGGCATGGCTACACCTTC.

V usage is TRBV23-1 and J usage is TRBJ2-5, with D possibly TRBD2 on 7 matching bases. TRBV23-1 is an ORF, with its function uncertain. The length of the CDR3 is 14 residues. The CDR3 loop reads CAEERGGGPTQQYF. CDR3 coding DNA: TGCGCAGAAGAACGAGGGGGGGGACCTACACAGCAGTACTTC.